This paragraph covers one T cell receptor (beta chain) sequence. Its antigen is not known. Germline V lookup: CDR1 SGHNT, CDR2 YYREEE (reference sequence). This CDR3 is 14 amino acids long. The V and J ends lost 3 bases and 0 bases, in that order; junction bases with no gene match: 1. The authors produced TCR alpha and TCR beta cDNA libraries with sample barcodes and UMIs by 5'RACE using constant-segment primers. TCRdb re-called the 5' RACE reads with MiXCR, one entry per CDR3 protein. Of about 360,000 distinct CDR3 sequences in the sample, roughly an eighth were seen once. The data are from a study of T-cell memory formation after mild COVID-19. Study summary: There were largely donor-specific TCR clusters. General study results and limits: CD4/CD8 balance held among clones contracting day 15 to 85, and later expanders leaned CD4+. Clones which contracted sat mainly in CM and EM if CD4+, and in EMRA if CD8+.

The sample taken for sequencing was PBMCs or a T cell subset sorted from them (not recorded which). The genes are TRBV5-4 and TRBJ2-5, with TRBD2 matching 8 bases. The TCR originated in a man between 18 and 29 years old who had mild COVID-19 (a few samples of this study predate the infection). Cell type and time point are not known. CDR3 amino acids: CASSYGGDQETQYF. For the CDR3, the DNA is TGTGCCAGCAGCTACGGGGGGGACCAAGAGACCCAGTACTTC.